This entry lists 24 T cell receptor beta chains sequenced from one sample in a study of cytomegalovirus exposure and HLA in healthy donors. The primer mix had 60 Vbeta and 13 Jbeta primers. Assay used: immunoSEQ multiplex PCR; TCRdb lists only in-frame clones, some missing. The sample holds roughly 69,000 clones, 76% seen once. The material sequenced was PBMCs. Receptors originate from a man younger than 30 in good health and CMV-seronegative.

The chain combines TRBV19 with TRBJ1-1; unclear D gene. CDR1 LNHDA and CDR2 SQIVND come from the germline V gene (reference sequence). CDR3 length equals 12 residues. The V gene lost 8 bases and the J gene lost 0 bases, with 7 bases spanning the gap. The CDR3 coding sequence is TGTGCCAGTGCCTATATGAACACTGAAGCTTTCTTT. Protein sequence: CASAYMNTEAFF.

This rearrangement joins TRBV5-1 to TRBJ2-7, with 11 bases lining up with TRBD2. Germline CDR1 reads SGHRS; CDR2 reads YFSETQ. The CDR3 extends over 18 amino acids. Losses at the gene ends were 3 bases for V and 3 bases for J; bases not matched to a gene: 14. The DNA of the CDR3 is TGCGCCAGCAGCTCAACCGAGACCGGGACTAGCGGATTCTACGAGCAGTACGTC. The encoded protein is CASSSTETGTSGFYEQYV.

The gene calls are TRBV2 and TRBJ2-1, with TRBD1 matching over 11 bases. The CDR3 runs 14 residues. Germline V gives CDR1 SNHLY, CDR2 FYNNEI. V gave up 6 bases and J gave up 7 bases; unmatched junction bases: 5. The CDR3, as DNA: TGTGCCAGCAGATCGGGACAGGGGGTAAATGAGCAGTTCTTC. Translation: CASRSGQGVNEQFF.

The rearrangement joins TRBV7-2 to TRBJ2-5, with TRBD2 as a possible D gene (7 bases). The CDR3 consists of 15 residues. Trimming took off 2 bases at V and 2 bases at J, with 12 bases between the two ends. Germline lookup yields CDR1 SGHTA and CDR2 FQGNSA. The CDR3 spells CASSLIRGAQETQYF. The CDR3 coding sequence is TGTGCCAGCAGCTTAATTCGGGGGGCACAAGAGACCCAGTACTTC.

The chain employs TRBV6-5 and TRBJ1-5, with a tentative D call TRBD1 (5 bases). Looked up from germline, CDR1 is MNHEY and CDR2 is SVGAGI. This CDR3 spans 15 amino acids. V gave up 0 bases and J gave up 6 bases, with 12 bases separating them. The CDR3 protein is CASSYSWGGGQPQHF. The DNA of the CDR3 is TGTGCCAGCAGTTACTCGTGGGGGGGAGGTCAGCCCCAGCATTTT.

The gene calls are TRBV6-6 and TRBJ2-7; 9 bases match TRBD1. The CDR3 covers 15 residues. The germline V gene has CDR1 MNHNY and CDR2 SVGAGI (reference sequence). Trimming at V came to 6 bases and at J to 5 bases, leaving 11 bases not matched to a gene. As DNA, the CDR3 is TGTGCCAGCAGAGACTCCTCTTGGACAGGGGACGAGCAGTACGTC. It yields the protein CASRDSSWTGDEQYV.

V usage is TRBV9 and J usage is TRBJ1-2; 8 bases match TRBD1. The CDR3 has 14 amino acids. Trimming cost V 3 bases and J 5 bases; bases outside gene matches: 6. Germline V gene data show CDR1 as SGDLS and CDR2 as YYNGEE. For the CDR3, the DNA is TGTGCCAGCAGCGCGCCGGACAGGGAGTATGGCTACACCTTC. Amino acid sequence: CASSAPDREYGYTF.

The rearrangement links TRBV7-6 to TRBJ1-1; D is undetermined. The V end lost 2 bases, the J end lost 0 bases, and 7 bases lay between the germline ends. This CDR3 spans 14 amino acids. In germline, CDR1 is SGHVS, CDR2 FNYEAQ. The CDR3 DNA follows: TGTGCCAGCAGCTTATCTTCAGTGAACACTGAAGCTTTCTTT. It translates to CASSLSSVNTEAFF.

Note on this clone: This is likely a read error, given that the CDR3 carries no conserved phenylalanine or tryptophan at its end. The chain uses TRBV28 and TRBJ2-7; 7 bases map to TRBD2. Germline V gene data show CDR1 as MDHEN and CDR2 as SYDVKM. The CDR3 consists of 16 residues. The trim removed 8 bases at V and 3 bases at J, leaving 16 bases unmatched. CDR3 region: CASHSPASGGYYEQYL. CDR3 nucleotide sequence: TGTGCCAGCCATTCACCGGCTAGCGGAGGATACTACGAGCAGTACCTC.

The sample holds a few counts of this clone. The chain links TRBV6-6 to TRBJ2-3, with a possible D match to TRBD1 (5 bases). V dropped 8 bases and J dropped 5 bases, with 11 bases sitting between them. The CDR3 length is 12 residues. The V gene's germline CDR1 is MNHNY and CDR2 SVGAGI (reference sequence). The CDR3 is CASQDSVDTQYF. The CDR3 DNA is TGTGCCAGCCAAGACAGCGTAGATACGCAGTATTTT.

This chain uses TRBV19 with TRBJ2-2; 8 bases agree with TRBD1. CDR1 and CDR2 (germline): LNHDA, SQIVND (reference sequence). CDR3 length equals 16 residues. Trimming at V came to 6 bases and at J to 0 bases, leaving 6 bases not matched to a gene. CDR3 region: CASRDRGKANTGELFF. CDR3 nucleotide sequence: TGTGCCAGTAGAGACAGGGGAAAAGCGAACACCGGGGAGCTGTTTTTT.

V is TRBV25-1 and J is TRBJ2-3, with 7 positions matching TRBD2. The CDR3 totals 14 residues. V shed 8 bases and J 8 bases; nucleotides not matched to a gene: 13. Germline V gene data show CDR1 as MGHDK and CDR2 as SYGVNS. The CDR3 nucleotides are TGTGCCAGCGGTCCGCGGGGGAATGTTGGTACGCAGTATTTT. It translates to CASGPRGNVGTQYF.

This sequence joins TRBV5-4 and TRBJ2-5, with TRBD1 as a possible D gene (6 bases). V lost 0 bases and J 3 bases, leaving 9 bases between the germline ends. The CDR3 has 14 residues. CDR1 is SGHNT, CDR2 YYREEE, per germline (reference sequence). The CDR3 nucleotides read TGTGCCAGCAGCTTGGAACAGGGTAAAGAGACCCAGTACTTC. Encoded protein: CASSLEQGKETQYF.

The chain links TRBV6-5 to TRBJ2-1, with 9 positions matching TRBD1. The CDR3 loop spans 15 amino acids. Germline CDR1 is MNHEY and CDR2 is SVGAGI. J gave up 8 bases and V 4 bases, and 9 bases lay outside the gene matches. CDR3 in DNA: TGTGCCAGCAGTTTCACAGGGGGCAGTGGGTATGAGCAGTTCTTC. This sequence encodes CASSFTGGSGYEQFF.

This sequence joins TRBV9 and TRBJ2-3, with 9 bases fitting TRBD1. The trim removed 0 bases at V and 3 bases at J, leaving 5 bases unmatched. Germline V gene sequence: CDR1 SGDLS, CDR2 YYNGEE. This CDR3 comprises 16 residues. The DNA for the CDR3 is TGTGCCAGCAGCGTAGGGGACAGGGAGGCGACAGATACGCAGTATTTT. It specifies CASSVGDREATDTQYF.

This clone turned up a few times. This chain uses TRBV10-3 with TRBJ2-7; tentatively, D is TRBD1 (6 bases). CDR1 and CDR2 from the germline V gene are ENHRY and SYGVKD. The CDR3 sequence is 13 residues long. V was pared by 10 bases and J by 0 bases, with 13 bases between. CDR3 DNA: TGTGCCACCTCTCACAGGGACTCCTACGAGCAGTACTTC. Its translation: CATSHRDSYEQYF.

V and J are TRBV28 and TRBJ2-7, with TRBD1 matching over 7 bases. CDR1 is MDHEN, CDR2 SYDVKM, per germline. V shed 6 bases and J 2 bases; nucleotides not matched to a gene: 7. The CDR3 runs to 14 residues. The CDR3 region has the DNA TGTGCCAGCAGCCGTCGGACAGGAACCTACGAGCAGTACTTC. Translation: CASSRRTGTYEQYF. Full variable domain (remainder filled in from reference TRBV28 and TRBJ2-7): DVKVTQSSRYLVKRTGEKVFLECVQDMDHENMFWYRQDPGLGLRLIYFSYDVKMKEKGDIPEGYSVSREKKERFSLILESASTNQTSMYLCASSRRTGTYEQYFGPGTRLTVT.

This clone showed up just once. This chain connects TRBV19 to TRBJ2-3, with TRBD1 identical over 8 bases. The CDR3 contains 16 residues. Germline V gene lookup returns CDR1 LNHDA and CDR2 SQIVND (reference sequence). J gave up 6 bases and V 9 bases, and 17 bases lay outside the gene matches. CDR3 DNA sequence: TGTGCCAGCCCAATTACCGGGACAGGCATCCGGGATACGCAGTATTTT. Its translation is CASPITGTGIRDTQYF.

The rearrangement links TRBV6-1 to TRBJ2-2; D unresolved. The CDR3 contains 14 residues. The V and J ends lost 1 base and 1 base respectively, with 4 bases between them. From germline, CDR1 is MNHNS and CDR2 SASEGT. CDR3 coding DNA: TGTGCCAGCAGTGAAGGGAGGAACACCGGGGAGCTGTTTTTT. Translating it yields CASSEGRNTGELFF.

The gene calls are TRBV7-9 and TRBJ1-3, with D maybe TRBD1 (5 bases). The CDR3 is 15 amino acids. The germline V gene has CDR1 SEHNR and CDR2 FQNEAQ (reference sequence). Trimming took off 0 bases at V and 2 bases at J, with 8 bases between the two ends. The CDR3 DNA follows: TGTGCCAGCAGCTTAGCCTCGGGGGCTGGAAACACCATATATTTT. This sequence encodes CASSLASGAGNTIYF.

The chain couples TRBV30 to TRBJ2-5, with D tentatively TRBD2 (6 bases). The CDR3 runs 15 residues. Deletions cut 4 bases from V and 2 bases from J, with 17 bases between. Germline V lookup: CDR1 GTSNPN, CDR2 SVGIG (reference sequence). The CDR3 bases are TGTGCCTGGACGCCTGGAGCTAGCGTTCAAGAGACCCAGTACTTC. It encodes CAWTPGASVQETQYF.

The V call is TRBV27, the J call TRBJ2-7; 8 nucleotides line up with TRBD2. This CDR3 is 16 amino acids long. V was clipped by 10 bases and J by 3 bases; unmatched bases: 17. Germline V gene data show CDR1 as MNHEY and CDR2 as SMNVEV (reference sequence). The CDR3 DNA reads TGTGCCACCGCCCAACGTCCGGGAGCGGGGGACTACGAGCAGTACTTC. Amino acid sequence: CATAQRPGAGDYEQYF.

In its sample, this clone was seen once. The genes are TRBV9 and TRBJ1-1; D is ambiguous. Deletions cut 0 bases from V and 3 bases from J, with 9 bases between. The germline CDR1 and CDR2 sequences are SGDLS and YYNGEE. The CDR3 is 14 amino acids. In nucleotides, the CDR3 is TGTGCCAGCAGCGTAGCTGTTGAGTACACTGAAGCTTTCTTT. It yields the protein CASSVAVEYTEAFF.

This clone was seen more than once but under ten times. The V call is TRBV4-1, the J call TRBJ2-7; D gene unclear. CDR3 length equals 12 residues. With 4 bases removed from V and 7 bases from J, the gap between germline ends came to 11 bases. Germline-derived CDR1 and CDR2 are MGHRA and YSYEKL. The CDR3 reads CASSPNAREQYF. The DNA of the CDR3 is TGCGCCAGCAGCCCCAACGCCAGGGAGCAGTACTTC.